These 26 T cell receptor beta chains share one sample of origin, sequenced in a study of T cells after yellow fever vaccination. TCRdb independently ran MiXCR on the 5' RACE reads; one entry per CDR3 protein. Counted here are about 330,000 distinct CDR3 sequences, roughly 8% occurring once; the ten biggest clones make up 17%. The sample here was PBMCs, taken around 45 days after the first yellow fever vaccination. Receptor source: a young man who received the YFV17D yellow fever vaccine.

The genes are TRBV2 and TRBJ1-1; D not certain. Looked up from germline, CDR1 is SNHLY and CDR2 is FYNNEI. The CDR3 contains 13 residues. V was pared by 5 bases and J by 0 bases, with 7 bases between. CDR3 DNA: TGTGCCAGCAGTCCCCCCATGAACACTGAAGCTTTCTTT. It encodes CASSPPMNTEAFF.

The gene calls are TRBV27 and TRBJ1-6; 9 nucleotides agree with TRBD1. Per the germline V gene, CDR1 is MNHEY and CDR2 is SMNVEV (reference sequence). The CDR3 consists of 16 residues. The V and J ends lost 1 base and 10 bases, in that order; junction bases with no gene match: 8. CDR3 sequence: CASSLLGTGGRSPLHF. DNA for the CDR3: TGTGCCAGCAGTTTATTGGGAACAGGGGGCCGCTCACCCCTCCACTTT.

This clonotype was counted only a few times. The genes are TRBV3-1 and TRBJ1-6; D perhaps matches TRBD1 (6 bases). V was cut by 2 bases and J by 9 bases, with 17 bases left in between. The germline V gene has CDR1 LGHDT and CDR2 YNNKEL (reference sequence). The CDR3 has 16 residues. As DNA, the CDR3 is TGTGCCAGCAGCCAATTCCAGACAGGATTCGGTTCACCCCTCCACTTT. It is translated as CASSQFQTGFGSPLHF. The full variable domain, in which reference TRBV3-1 and TRBJ1-6 provide the parts outside the CDR3, is DTAVSQTPKYLVTQMGNDKSIKCEQNLGHDTMYWYKQDSKKFLKIMFSYNNKELIINETVPNRFSPKSPDKAHLNLHINSLELGDSAVYFCASSQFQTGFGSPLHFGNGTRLTVT.

This clonotype was counted a few times. J is TRBJ2-2 and V is TRBV5-1; 8 bases are shared with TRBD2. Germline V gene lookup returns CDR1 SGHRS and CDR2 YFSETQ. The V segment lost 5 bases and the J segment 6 bases; nucleotides outside the gene matches: 9. This CDR3 is 15 amino acids long. The CDR3 protein is CASRITAGAPGELFF. In DNA, the CDR3 is TGCGCCAGCAGAATTACAGCGGGGGCCCCCGGGGAGCTGTTTTTT.

The table lists this clonotype with a few counts. This chain links TRBV6-1 with TRBJ2-7, with D unresolved. The ends were cut back, 3 bases at V and 7 bases at J, with 16 bases in the middle. Germline V CDR1 and CDR2: MNHNS, SASEGT. The CDR3 consists of 14 residues. The CDR3 loop reads CASSELIPHEEQYV. The CDR3 DNA reads as TGTGCCAGCAGTGAGCTAATCCCTCACGAGGAGCAGTACGTC.

This clonotype came up a few times. V usage is TRBV3-1 and J usage is TRBJ2-7; D not certain. This CDR3 contains 14 residues. Trimming took 3 bases from V and 3 from J, leaving 12 bases between them. The V gene's germline CDR1 is LGHDT and CDR2 YNNKEL (reference sequence). DNA for the CDR3: TGTGCCAGCAGCCACCTGACTGGAAACTACGAGCAGTACGTC. Its translation is CASSHLTGNYEQYV.

The V gene is TRBV20-1, the J gene TRBJ1-6; a weak D match, TRBD1 (5 bases). Germline-derived CDR1 and CDR2 are DFQATT and SNEGSKA (reference sequence). Between the trimmed V and J ends, which lost 0 bases and 12 bases, there was a span of 18 bases. The CDR3 contains 15 residues. The CDR3 DNA reads TGCAGTGCTAGAGATCTTTCTGTAGGGGAAATACCCCTCCACTTT. It encodes CSARDLSVGEIPLHF.

Of note for this clonotype: At one end the junction does not follow the germline gene, possibly because of a read error. V and J are TRBV7-2 and TRBJ2-3, with TRBD2 identical over 7 bases. Germline V CDR1 and CDR2: SGHTA, FQGNSA. The CDR3 is 15 amino acids. The CDR3 is CASTLSGVGTDTQYF. CDR3 coding DNA: TGTGCCAGCACCTTAAGCGGGGTAGGCACAGATACGCAGTATTTT.

A few counts support this clonotype. The chain recombines TRBV20-1 with TRBJ2-3; 10 nucleotides align to TRBD1. There are 16 residues in the CDR3. The germline V gene encodes CDR1 DFQATT and CDR2 SNEGSKA (reference sequence). V was pared by 0 bases and J by 4 bases, with 7 bases of the junction left unmatched. This chain's CDR3 is CSARDRDRGLSDTQYF. CDR3 coding DNA: TGCAGTGCTAGAGACCGGGACAGGGGATTATCAGATACGCAGTATTTT.

This clonotype has only a few counts. CDR3 in DNA: TGCAGTGCTAGGGGGGCCGGGACAGGGACCTATGGCTACACCTTC. Translation gives CSARGAGTGTYGYTF. This chain connects TRBV20-1 to TRBJ1-2, with 9 nucleotides matching TRBD1. The CDR3 runs to 15 residues. J lost 4 bases, V lost 3 bases, and 9 bases had no gene match. Germline assignment: CDR1 DFQATT and CDR2 SNEGSKA (reference sequence).

This clonotype was picked up a small number of times. The gene calls are TRBV6-1 and TRBJ2-3, with 11 bases identical to TRBD2. The CDR3 spans 14 residues. Germline V gene sequence: CDR1 MNHNS, CDR2 SASEGT. With V trimmed by 6 bases and J by 7 bases, 6 bases remained unmatched. DNA for the CDR3: TGTGCCAGCAGCCGACTAGCGGGGCAAAATACGCAGTATTTT. Translating it yields CASSRLAGQNTQYF.

This clonotype was seen more than once but under ten times. The chain joins TRBV19 to TRBJ2-2; D gene ambiguous. This CDR3 region has 14 residues. The V gene lost 2 bases and the J gene lost 0 bases, with 4 bases spanning the gap. The germline gives CDR1 LNHDA, CDR2 SQIVND (reference sequence). The DNA of the CDR3 is TGTGCCAGTAGTATATCTGCGAACACCGGGGAGCTGTTTTTT. This translates into CASSISANTGELFF.

This chain joins TRBV6-1 and TRBJ1-1, with TRBD1 matching 9 bases. The ends lost 10 bases at V and 3 bases at J; junction bases unmatched: 6. This CDR3 is built from 13 residues. CDR1 and CDR2 (germline): MNHNS, SASEGT. The CDR3 sequence is CATRTGVYTEAFF. The CDR3, as DNA: TGTGCCACCCGGACAGGGGTGTACACTGAAGCTTTCTTT.

This clonotype was found a few times. The V gene is TRBV27, the J gene TRBJ2-5, with TRBD2 identical over 9 bases. J lost 0 bases, V lost 5 bases, and 4 bases had no gene match. CDR3 length: 15 residues. Germline CDR1 is MNHEY and CDR2 is SMNVEV (reference sequence). The DNA for the CDR3 is TGTGCCAGCAGTCATAGCGGGGGCAACCAAGAGACCCAGTACTTC. The encoded protein is CASSHSGGNQETQYF.

This clonotype was seen a handful of times. This rearrangement joins TRBV7-2 to TRBJ2-3; D possibly uses TRBD1 or TRBD2 (5 bases each). The CDR3 has 14 residues. Germline V CDR1 and CDR2: SGHTA, FQGNSA. V was trimmed by 3 bases and J by 6 bases, leaving 13 bases between them. The chain's CDR3 is CASSLRGAGDTQYF. The CDR3 DNA sequence: TGTGCCAGCAGCTTGAGGGGAGCCGGTGATACGCAGTATTTT.

There are a few counts of this clonotype. Since a much larger clone is just one base distant, this may be a read error. This chain uses TRBV5-1 with TRBJ2-2, with D maybe TRBD1 (5 bases). V was shortened by 3 bases and J by 0 bases, with 6 bases between the two germline ends. The CDR3 extends over 14 amino acids. Germline CDR1 SGHRS, CDR2 YFSETQ. CDR3: CASSSTANTGELFF. Written as DNA, the CDR3 is TGCGCCAGCAGCTCGACAGCGAACACCGGGGAGCTGTTTTTT.

A few counts support this clonotype. The chain combines TRBV11-1 with TRBJ2-1; tentative D call: TRBD1 (6 bases). Germline CDR1 and CDR2: SGHAT and FQDESV (reference sequence). V lost 3 bases to trimming and J lost 0 bases, with 21 bases between them. The CDR3 loop spans 19 amino acids. The CDR3 nucleotides read TGTGCCAGCAGCTTCCCCCCTTATCAGGGGTTGAGCTCCTACAATGAGCAGTTCTTC. Protein: CASSFPPYQGLSSYNEQFF.

This clonotype has just a few counts. The V and J genes are TRBV12-3 or TRBV12-4 and TRBJ2-3; 9 bases fit TRBD1. The V segment lost 7 bases and the J segment 4 bases; nucleotides outside the gene matches: 15. The CDR3 has 17 residues. The chain's CDR3 is CASTRTGELMGPDTQYF. In DNA form, the CDR3 reads TGTGCCAGCACCCGGACAGGGGAATTGATGGGTCCAGATACGCAGTATTTT.

This clonotype was seen repeatedly, ten times or more. The chain links TRBV12-3 or TRBV12-4 to TRBJ2-7; tentative D call: TRBD1 (5 bases). V lost 4 bases and J 6 bases, leaving 10 bases between the germline ends. This CDR3 is 12 amino acids long. The CDR3 DNA follows: TGTGCCAGCAGTTCAGGGTACGGCGAGCAGTACGTC. This gives the protein CASSSGYGEQYV.

The chain carries TRBV6-2 or TRBV6-3 and TRBJ1-1; D not certain. The CDR3 is 12 amino acids. V was shortened by 0 bases and J by 7 bases, with 6 bases between the two germline ends. CDR1 and CDR2 from the germline V gene are MNHEY and SVGEGT. CDR3 region: CASSYSINEAFF. CDR3 nucleotides: TGTGCCAGCAGTTACTCGATCAATGAAGCTTTCTTT.

The chain is built from TRBV15 and TRBJ1-6; D is possibly TRBD1 (6 bases). Germline V lookup: CDR1 LNHNV, CDR2 YYDKDF (reference sequence). V was trimmed by 1 base and J by 10 bases, leaving 14 bases between them. This CDR3 has 15 residues. Written as DNA, the CDR3 is TGTGCCACCAGCAGAGTAGCAGGGGAGGGGTCACCCCTCCACTTT. Translated, it gives CATSRVAGEGSPLHF. Variable domain in full (rest from reference TRBV15 and TRBJ1-6): DAMVIQNPRYQVTQFGKPVTLSCSQTLNHNVMYWYQQKSSQAPKLLFHYYDKDFNNEADTPDNFQSRRPNTSFCFLDIRSPGLGDTAMYLCATSRVAGEGSPLHFGNGTRLTVT.

This chain links TRBV12-3 or TRBV12-4 with TRBJ1-2; tentatively, D is TRBD1 (6 bases). Between the trimmed V and J ends, which lost 7 bases and 7 bases, there was a span of 16 bases. This CDR3 is 13 amino acids long. The CDR3 region has the DNA TGTGCCAGCAAGGGTACAGGGATTCGTGGCTACACCTTC. This gives the protein CASKGTGIRGYTF.

The rearrangement links TRBV15 to TRBJ2-3, with D possibly matching TRBD2 (6 bases). V lost 5 bases and J 4 bases, leaving 13 bases between the germline ends. The CDR3 is 14 amino acids. Germline V gene sequence: CDR1 LNHNV, CDR2 YYDKDF (reference sequence). CDR3 region: CATSAGLAADTQYF. The CDR3, as DNA: TGTGCCACCAGCGCGGGGCTAGCAGCAGATACGCAGTATTTT.

This clonotype was observed a handful of times. The rearrangement uses TRBV20-1 and TRBJ1-2, with a weak D call TRBD1 (6 bases). The germline V gene has CDR1 DFQATT and CDR2 SNEGSKA (reference sequence). The CDR3 runs to 15 residues. The V end lost 4 bases, the J end lost 7 bases, and 22 bases lay between the germline ends. The CDR3 region has the DNA TGCAGTGCTAACAGAGAGGGTACAGGGAACGCTGGCTACACCTTC. It codes for CSANREGTGNAGYTF.

This clonotype has only a few counts. V usage is TRBV21-1 and J usage is TRBJ2-1. TRBV21-1 is given as a pseudogene. The length of the CDR3 is 15 residues. CDR3 loop: CASSKPDFNPNEQFF. The CDR3 region has the DNA TGTGCCAGCAGCAAACCGGACTTCAACCCCAATGAGCAGTTCTTC.

This clonotype occurred many times. J is TRBJ1-1 and V is TRBV6-5, with D perhaps matching TRBD1 (5 bases). The CDR3 is made up of 17 amino acids. In germline, CDR1 is MNHEY, CDR2 SVGAGI. Trimming took off 5 bases at V and 4 bases at J, with 23 bases between the two ends. CDR3 in amino acids: CASSNLAGGREGTEAFF. In DNA form, the CDR3 reads TGTGCCAGCAGTAACCTGGCGGGGGGTCGGGAGGGCACTGAAGCTTTCTTT.